This TCR beta chain was recovered during a study of shared clonotypes between healthy human individuals. After removal of 1 base from V and 5 bases from J, the junction contained 9 bases not matched to a gene. Germline CDR1 SGHDN, CDR2 FVKESK. There are 16 residues in the CDR3. The table came from immunoSEQ multiplex PCR; TCRdb's copy has only in-frame clones and leaves some out. This sample has around 330,000 clones, with approximately 74% found just once. This clone was seen a single time. Every one of the donors was a Caucasian adult that lived in Nashville, Tennessee. Sequencing was carried out using memory CD4+ T cells sorted from blood. Subset indicated: CD45RA-negative fraction. The clonotype originates from a man in his thirties or forties in good health. The chain uses TRBV14 and TRBJ2-7; TRBD2 matches 9 bases. The CDR3 loop reads CASSQAWGTSTHEQYF. The CDR3 coding sequence is TGTGCCAGCAGCCAAGCGTGGGGGACTAGCACCCACGAGCAGTACTTC. Looking up the rest from reference TRBV14 and TRBJ2-7 gives the full variable domain: EAGVTQFPSHSVIEKGQTVTLRCDPISGHDNLYWYRRVMGKEIKFLLHFVKESKQDESGMPNNRFLAERTGGTYSTLKVQPAELEDSGVYFCASSQAWGTSTHEQYFGPGTRLTVT.